Sequencing of this TCR beta chain was carried out in a study of blood T cells in healthy people across ages. General study points: CMV status of donors was not determined, possibly confounding expanded clonotype changes.

Together with a sample-barcoded 5' primer, a J-beta primer mix was included in a second PCR lasting roughly 6 to 12 cycles. Each CDR3 protein gets one entry after TCRdb re-called the 5' RACE reads with MiXCR. The sample gives about 670,000 distinct CDR3 sequences, more than 45% of which show up once; roughly 13% is in the top ten. In terms of origin and age, donors were healthy Caucasian individuals from Russia aged about 6 to 90. A note on this clonotype: Antigen: not known.

The CDR3 covers 14 residues. Trimming removed 5 bases from V and 0 bases from J, with 10 bases in between. Per germline, CDR1 LGHDT and CDR2 YNNKEL (reference sequence). This chain uses TRBV3-1 with TRBJ2-5; D gene unclear. The sequence was obtained from a woman older than 75 in good health. Sequenced input: blood. CDR3 bases: TGTGCCAGCAGCGACGGTGGCAACCAAGAGACCCAGTACTTC. Protein product: CASSDGGNQETQYF.